This T cell receptor (beta chain) was observed in a study of low-dose radiotherapy and immunotherapy resistance in tumors. Across the whole study: Oral aspirin at 300 mg was taken daily by patients for four cycles, beginning on cycle 1 day 1.

CDR1 SGHTA and CDR2 FQGNSA come from the germline V gene. The V end lost 1 base, the J end lost 6 bases, and 15 bases lay between the germline ends. The CDR3 totals 15 residues. Sample time point: after trial treatment. Treatment given: LDRT plus nivolumab, ipilimumab, low-dose cyclophosphamide and aspirin (RACIN trial). Primers used for first-strand cDNA, a TRAV- and TRBV-specific set, covered both alpha and beta chains. TCR amplification ran approximately 22 PCR cycles using constant-region and V-primer adapter primers. TCRdb ran MiXCR on the reads and lists one entry per CDR3 protein. Of about 30,000 distinct CDR3 sequences in the sample, approximately 49% are singletons; the top ten hold approximately 6%.

The starting material was PBMCs, obtained after low-dose radiotherapy plus immunotherapy. V usage is TRBV7-2 and J usage is TRBJ2-5, with a tentative D call TRBD1 (6 bases). The sequence derives from a male donor with gallbladder cancer. The CDR3 nucleotides read TGTGCCAGCAGCTTAGGGGGGCTATCCCCCAAGACCCAGTACTTC. It codes for CASSLGGLSPKTQYF.